The 14 T cell receptor beta chains reported below all come from one sample, sequenced in a study of identical twins. TCRdb itself ran the 5' RACE reads through MiXCR, one entry per CDR3 protein. There are approximately 600,000 distinct CDR3 sequences in the sample; less than 9% occur only once, and roughly 1.5% lies in the top ten. These data were also reused for a study on yellow fever vaccine responses in identical twins.

The specimen sequenced was PBMCs. The receptors were sampled from a woman under 30 in good health.

This clonotype was detected only a few times. The chain uses TRBV29-1 and TRBJ2-7; D gene unclear. The V and J ends lost 0 bases and 0 bases respectively, with 12 bases between them. There are 15 residues in the CDR3. Germline assignment: CDR1 SQVTM and CDR2 ANQGSEA. The DNA for the CDR3 is TGCAGCGTTGAAGATAGTAGGGCACCCTCCTACGAGCAGTACTTC. Its translation is CSVEDSRAPSYEQYF.

This clonotype has just a few counts. V usage is TRBV27 and J usage is TRBJ2-7; perhaps TRBD1 as D (6 bases). This CDR3 comprises 17 residues. Deletions cut 3 bases from V and 3 bases from J, with 21 bases between. CDR1 is MNHEY, CDR2 SMNVEV, per germline (reference sequence). The CDR3 protein is CASSFGTPSLGGYEQYV. In nucleotides, the CDR3 is TGTGCCAGCAGTTTTGGGACACCCTCCCTAGGGGGCTACGAGCAGTACGTC.

Remarks on this clonotype: This may come from a read error, since a much larger clone is one base off. The chain recombines TRBV12-3 or TRBV12-4 with TRBJ2-2; the match to TRBD2 covers 9 bases. The CDR3 totals 16 residues. J gave up 8 bases and V 1 base, and 8 bases lay outside the gene matches. This chain's CDR3 is CASSLVWTSARGELFF. As DNA, the CDR3 is TGTGCCAGCAGTTTAGTGTGGACTAGCGCACGGGGGGAGCTGTTTTTT.

The rearrangement links TRBV4-1 to TRBJ2-7; 14 bases are a match to TRBD2. Germline V gene sequence: CDR1 MGHRA, CDR2 YSYEKL. This CDR3 is 17 amino acids long. With 1 base clipped from V and 0 bases from J, the junction kept 2 bases outside the gene matches. The CDR3 loop reads CASSQAGLAGASYEQYF. The CDR3 coding sequence is TGCGCCAGCAGCCAAGCGGGACTAGCGGGAGCCTCCTACGAGCAGTACTTC.

This clonotype has a count of ten or more. This CDR3 is CASSYRQGGNTEAFF. The DNA of the CDR3 is TGTGCCAGCAGCTACCGACAGGGAGGGAACACTGAAGCTTTCTTT. The rearrangement links TRBV7-9 to TRBJ1-1; TRBD1 agrees at 7 bases. The CDR3 is 15 amino acids. Unmatched junction bases numbered 6, after V lost 4 bases and J lost 1 base. CDR1 and CDR2 (germline): SEHNR, FQNEAQ (reference sequence).

This clonotype was observed many times. This chain joins TRBV6-5 and TRBJ2-2; TRBD2 matches 8 bases. The J segment lost 5 bases and the V segment lost 5 bases, leaving 13 bases of the junction unmatched. The V gene's germline CDR1 is MNHEY and CDR2 SVGAGI. The CDR3 length is 17 residues. The CDR3 coding sequence is TGTGCCAGCAGTACCAGTACAGCGGGAGTTTTAACCGGGGAGCTGTTTTTT. Its translation is CASSTSTAGVLTGELFF.

Here the CDR3 reads CASSSAGPLSYNEQFF. The CDR3 DNA reads TGTGCCAGCAGTTCCGCCGGGCCCTTGTCCTACAATGAGCAGTTCTTC. The rearrangement links TRBV12-3 or TRBV12-4 to TRBJ2-1; D is undetermined. The CDR3 totals 16 residues. The V end was cut by 4 bases, the J end by 1 base, with 14 bases between.

The chain links TRBV15 to TRBJ2-3, with D hard to call. With 2 bases removed from V and 1 base from J, the gap between germline ends came to 25 bases. CDR3 length: 20 residues. Germline CDR1 LNHNV, CDR2 YYDKDF (reference sequence). The CDR3 bases are TGTGCCACCAGCAGAAACCGACACGATCTAGGCGGTTCTCGCACAGATACGCAGTATTTT. This translates into CATSRNRHDLGGSRTDTQYF.

Many counts were recorded for this clonotype. This sequence joins TRBV4-1 and TRBJ2-1; 9 nucleotides match TRBD2. This CDR3 has 17 amino acids. Unmatched junction bases numbered 8, after V lost 0 bases and J lost 5 bases. Germline CDR1 is MGHRA and CDR2 is YSYEKL. The CDR3 region has the DNA TGCGCCAGCAGCCAAGAAGTCGCTAGCGGGGCACACAATGAGCAGTTCTTC. Protein: CASSQEVASGAHNEQFF.

The rearrangement links TRBV20-1 to TRBJ2-5, with TRBD2 matching over 13 bases. CDR1 is DFQATT, CDR2 SNEGSKA, per germline (reference sequence). The CDR3 consists of 16 residues. After removal of 5 bases from V and 7 bases from J, the junction contained 13 bases not matched to a gene. The CDR3 DNA reads as TGCAGTGCTCCCACGACTAGCGGGAGGCTCCCAAGGACCCAGTACTTC. Protein sequence: CSAPTTSGRLPRTQYF.

This clonotype occurred a few times. This rearrangement joins TRBV3-1 to TRBJ1-1; D is perhaps TRBD1 (5 bases). This CDR3 comprises 15 residues. V was cut by 1 base and J by 7 bases, with 16 bases left in between. Per the germline V gene, CDR1 is LGHDT and CDR2 is YNNKEL (reference sequence). The chain's CDR3 is CASSQGWRDGIEAFF. The CDR3 DNA is TGTGCCAGCAGCCAAGGATGGAGGGACGGAATTGAAGCTTTCTTT.

This clonotype was seen a few times. The genes are TRBV2 and TRBJ2-2; D gene uncertain. Germline V CDR1 and CDR2: SNHLY, FYNNEI. V was pared by 4 bases and J by 1 base, with 7 bases between. This CDR3 region has 14 residues. CDR3 in DNA: TGTGCCAGCAGTGTATCCGAGAACACCGGGGAGCTGTTTTTT. This sequence encodes CASSVSENTGELFF. Full variable domain (outside the CDR3, taken from reference TRBV2 and TRBJ2-2): EPEVTQTPSHQVTQMGQEVILRCVPISNHLYFYWYRQILGQKVEFLVSFYNNEISEKSEIFDDQFSVERPDGSNFTLKIRSTKLEDSAMYFCASSVSENTGELFFGEGSRLTVL.

This clonotype was counted only a few times. The rearrangement uses TRBV20-1 and TRBJ2-7, with D perhaps being TRBD1 or TRBD2 (5 bases each). The germline V gene has CDR1 DFQATT and CDR2 SNEGSKA (reference sequence). V lost 3 bases and J lost 4, with 16 bases in between. CDR3 size: 14 residues. CDR3 coding DNA: TGCAGTGCTAGCCCCCTCGGGACGGTTTACGAGCAGTACGTC. It translates to CSASPLGTVYEQYV.

This clonotype has more than one count but fewer than ten. The CDR3, as DNA: TGTGCCAGCAGTTACTCGTATCCGACTAGCGGGAGGGACAATGAGCAGTTCTTC. This sequence encodes CASSYSYPTSGRDNEQFF. The chain uses TRBV6-5 and TRBJ2-1; 14 bases are shared with TRBD2. Germline CDR1 MNHEY, CDR2 SVGAGI. The CDR3 length is 18 residues. The V and J ends lost 0 bases and 5 bases, in that order; junction bases with no gene match: 6.